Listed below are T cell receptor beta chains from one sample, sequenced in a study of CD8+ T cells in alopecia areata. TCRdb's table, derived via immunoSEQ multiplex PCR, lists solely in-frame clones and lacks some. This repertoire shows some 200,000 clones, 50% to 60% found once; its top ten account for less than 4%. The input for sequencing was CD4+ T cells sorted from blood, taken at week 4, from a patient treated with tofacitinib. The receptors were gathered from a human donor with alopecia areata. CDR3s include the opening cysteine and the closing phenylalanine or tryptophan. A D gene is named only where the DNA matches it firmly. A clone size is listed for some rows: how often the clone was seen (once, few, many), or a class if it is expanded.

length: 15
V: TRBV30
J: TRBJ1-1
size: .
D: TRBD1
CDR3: CAWSYLDREGTEAFF
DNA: TGTGCCTGGAGCTACTTAGACAGGGAGGGCACTGAAGCTTTCTTT

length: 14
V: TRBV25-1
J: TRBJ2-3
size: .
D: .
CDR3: CASRRTAGTDTQYF
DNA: TGTGCCAGCAGGAGGACAGCCGGCACAGATACGCAGTATTTT

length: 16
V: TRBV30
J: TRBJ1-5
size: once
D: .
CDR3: CAWSTRGGSINQPQHF
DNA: TGTGCCTGGAGTACCCGGGGTGGCAGTATCAATCAGCCCCAGCATTTT

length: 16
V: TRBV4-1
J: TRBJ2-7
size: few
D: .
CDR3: CASSQEGTSSSYEQYF
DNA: TGCGCCAGCAGCCAAGAAGGGACTTCAAGCTCCTACGAGCAGTACTTC

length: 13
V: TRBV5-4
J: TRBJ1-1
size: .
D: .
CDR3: CASSLVLDTEAFF
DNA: TGTGCCAGCAGCTTGGTACTGGACACTGAAGCTTTCTTT

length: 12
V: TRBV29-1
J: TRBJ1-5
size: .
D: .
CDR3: CSVKVGYQPQHF
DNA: TGCAGCGTCAAGGTCGGATATCAGCCCCAGCATTTT

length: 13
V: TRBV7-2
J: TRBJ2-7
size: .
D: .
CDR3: CASSLRGTHEQYF
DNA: TGTGCCAGCAGCCTACGGGGGACCCACGAGCAGTACTTC

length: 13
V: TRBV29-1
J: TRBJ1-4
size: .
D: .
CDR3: CSVEGYGGEKLFF
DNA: TGCAGCGTTGAAGGGTATGGGGGAGAAAAACTGTTTTTT

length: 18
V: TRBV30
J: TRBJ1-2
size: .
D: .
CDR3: CAWSPRGLGAGFNYGYTF
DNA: TGTGCCTGGAGTCCCCGGGGACTTGGGGCCGGTTTTAACTATGGCTACACCTTC

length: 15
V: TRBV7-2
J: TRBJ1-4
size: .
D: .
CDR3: CASSLFGGGGKKLFF
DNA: TGTGCCAGCAGCTTATTCGGTGGCGGGGGGAAAAAACTGTTTTTT

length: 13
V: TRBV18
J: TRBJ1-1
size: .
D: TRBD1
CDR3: CASSADRDTEAFF
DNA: TGTGCCAGCTCAGCAGACAGGGACACTGAAGCTTTCTTT

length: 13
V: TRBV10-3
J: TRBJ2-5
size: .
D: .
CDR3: CAISGADKETQYF
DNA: TGTGCCATCAGTGGGGCGGATAAAGAGACCCAGTACTTC

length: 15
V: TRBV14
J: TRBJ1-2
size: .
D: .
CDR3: CASSQFDDRPYGYTF
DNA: TGTGCCAGCAGCCAATTTGACGACAGGCCGTATGGCTACACCTTC

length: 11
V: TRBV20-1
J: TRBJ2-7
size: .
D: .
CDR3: CSGRGVGEQYF
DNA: TGCAGTGGCCGAGGAGTCGGCGAGCAGTACTTC

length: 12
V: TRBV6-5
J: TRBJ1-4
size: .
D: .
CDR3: CASRGLVEKLFF
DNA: TGTGCCAGCAGGGGTTTGGTGGAAAAACTGTTTTTT

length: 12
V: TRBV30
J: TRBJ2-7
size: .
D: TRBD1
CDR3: CAWTGQSYEQYF
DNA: TGTGCCTGGACGGGACAGTCCTACGAGCAGTACTTC

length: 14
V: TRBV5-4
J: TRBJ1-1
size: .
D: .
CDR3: CASSLRFQGTEAFF
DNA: TGTGCCAGCAGCTTGCGTTTTCAGGGCACTGAAGCTTTCTTT

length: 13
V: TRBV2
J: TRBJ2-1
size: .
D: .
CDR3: CASNSQGTDEQFF
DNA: TGTGCCAGCAACTCACAGGGTACGGATGAGCAGTTCTTC

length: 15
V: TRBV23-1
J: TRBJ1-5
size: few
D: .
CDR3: CASPGRRRSNQPQHF
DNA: TGCGCCAGCCCTGGACGGAGGAGGAGCAATCAGCCCCAGCATTTT

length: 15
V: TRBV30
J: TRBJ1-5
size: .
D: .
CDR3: CAWSETPLPSTPQHF
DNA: TGTGCCTGGAGTGAGACTCCGCTACCTTCAACGCCCCAGCATTTT

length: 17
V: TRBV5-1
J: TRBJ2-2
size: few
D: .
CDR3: CASSFRASLMGTGELFF
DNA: TGCGCCAGCAGCTTCCGCGCGTCTCTTATGGGCACCGGGGAGCTGTTTTTT

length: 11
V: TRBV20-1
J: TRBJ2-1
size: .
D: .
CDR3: CSAVTKGEQFF
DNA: TGCAGTGCTGTCACGAAGGGGGAGCAGTTCTTC

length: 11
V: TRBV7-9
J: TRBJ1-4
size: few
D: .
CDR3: CASSPAEKLFF
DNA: TGTGCCAGCAGCCCCGCGGAAAAACTGTTTTTT

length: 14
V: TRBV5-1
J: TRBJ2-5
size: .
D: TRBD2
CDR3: CASSRTSAEGTQYF
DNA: TGCGCCAGCAGCCGGACTAGCGCTGAAGGGACCCAGTACTTC

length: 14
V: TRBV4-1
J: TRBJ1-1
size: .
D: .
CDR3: CASSQEGGGSEAFF
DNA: TGCGCCAGCAGCCAAGAAGGCGGCGGATCTGAAGCTTTCTTT

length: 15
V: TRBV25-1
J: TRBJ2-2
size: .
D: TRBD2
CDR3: CASSVSGTSTGELFF
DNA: TGTGCCAGCAGTGTCTCCGGGACTAGCACCGGGGAGCTGTTTTTT

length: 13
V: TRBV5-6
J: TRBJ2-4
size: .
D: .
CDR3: CASTGAGINIQYF
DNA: TGTGCCAGCACCGGGGCAGGGATTAACATTCAGTACTTC

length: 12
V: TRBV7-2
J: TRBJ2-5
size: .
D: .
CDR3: CASSYQVETQYF
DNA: TGTGCCAGCAGCTACCAGGTGGAGACCCAGTACTTC

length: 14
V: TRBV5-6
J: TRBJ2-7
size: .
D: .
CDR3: CASSLNRGFYEQYF
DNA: TGTGCCAGCAGCTTGAATCGCGGATTCTACGAGCAGTACTTC

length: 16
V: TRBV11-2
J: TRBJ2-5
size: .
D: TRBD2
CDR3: CASSLIAGGPLLAQYF
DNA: TGTGCCAGCAGCTTAATAGCGGGGGGGCCCTTGCTGGCCCAGTACTTC

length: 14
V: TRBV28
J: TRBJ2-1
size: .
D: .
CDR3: CAAKGGKLYNEQFF
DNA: TGTGCCGCCAAGGGGGGTAAGCTTTACAATGAGCAGTTCTTC

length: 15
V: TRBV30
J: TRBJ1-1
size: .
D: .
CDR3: CAWIPRGQIGTEAFF
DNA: TGTGCCTGGATTCCCCGAGGGCAGATAGGCACTGAAGCTTTCTTT

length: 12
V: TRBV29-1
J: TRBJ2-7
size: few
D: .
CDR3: CSAGGASGEQYF
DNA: TGCAGCGCCGGCGGTGCCTCGGGCGAGCAGTACTTC

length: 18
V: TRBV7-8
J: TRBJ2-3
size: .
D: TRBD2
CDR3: CASSLLTWAGGSTDTQYF
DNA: TGTGCCAGCAGCCTATTAACTTGGGCGGGGGGTAGCACAGATACGCAGTATTTT

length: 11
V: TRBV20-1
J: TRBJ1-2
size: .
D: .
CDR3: CSASWGYGYTF
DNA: TGCAGTGCTTCTTGGGGGTATGGCTACACCTTC

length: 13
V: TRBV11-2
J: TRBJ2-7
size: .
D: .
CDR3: CASMRDTLMEQYF
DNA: TGTGCCAGTATGCGGGACACCCTTATGGAGCAGTACTTC

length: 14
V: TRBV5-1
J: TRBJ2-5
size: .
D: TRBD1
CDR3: CASSLGTGEETQYF
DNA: TGCGCCAGCAGCCTCGGGACAGGGGAAGAGACCCAGTACTTC

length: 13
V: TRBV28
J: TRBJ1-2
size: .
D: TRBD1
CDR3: CATSTGGAGGYTF
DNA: TGTGCCACCTCGACAGGGGGCGCGGGTGGCTACACCTTC

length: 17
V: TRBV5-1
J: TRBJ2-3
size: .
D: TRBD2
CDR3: CASSLAVSGGGTDTQYF
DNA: TGCGCCAGCAGCTTGGCGGTTAGCGGGGGCGGCACAGATACGCAGTATTTT

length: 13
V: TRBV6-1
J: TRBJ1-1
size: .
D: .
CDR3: CASSELLNTEAFF
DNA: TGTGCCAGCAGTGAATTGTTGAACACTGAAGCTTTCTTT

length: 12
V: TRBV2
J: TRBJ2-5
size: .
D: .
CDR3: CAGSLAQETQYF
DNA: TGTGCCGGAAGCCTGGCCCAGGAGACCCAGTACTTC

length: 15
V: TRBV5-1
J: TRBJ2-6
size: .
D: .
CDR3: CASSLQSSGANVLTF
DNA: TGCGCCAGCAGCTTGCAGAGCTCTGGGGCCAACGTCCTGACTTTC

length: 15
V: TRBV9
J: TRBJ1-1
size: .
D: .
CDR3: CASSGEGNRVTEAFF
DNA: TGTGCCAGCTCGGGCGAAGGGAATAGGGTCACTGAAGCTTTCTTT

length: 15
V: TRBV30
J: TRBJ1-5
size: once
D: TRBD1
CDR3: CAWTQGDTLHQPQHF
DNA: TGTGCCTGGACCCAGGGGGACACTTTACATCAGCCCCAGCATTTT

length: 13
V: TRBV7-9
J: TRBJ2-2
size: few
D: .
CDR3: CASSPGNTGELFF
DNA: TGTGCCAGCAGCCCAGGGAACACCGGGGAGCTGTTTTTT

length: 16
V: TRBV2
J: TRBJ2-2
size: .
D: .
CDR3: CASKEGNSFLPGELFF
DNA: TGTGCCAGCAAGGAGGGGAACAGTTTTCTACCCGGGGAGCTGTTTTTT

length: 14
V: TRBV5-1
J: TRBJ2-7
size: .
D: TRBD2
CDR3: CASSLGGEGYEQYF
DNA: TGCGCCAGCAGCTTGGGAGGGGAGGGCTACGAGCAGTACTTC

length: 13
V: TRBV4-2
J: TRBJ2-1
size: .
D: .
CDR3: CASSQDPEAEQFF
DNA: TGTGCCAGCAGCCAGGACCCCGAGGCTGAGCAGTTCTTC

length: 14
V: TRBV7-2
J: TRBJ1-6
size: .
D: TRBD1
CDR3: CASSPQGVLSPLHF
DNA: TGTGCCAGCAGCCCACAGGGGGTTTTGTCACCCCTCCACTTT

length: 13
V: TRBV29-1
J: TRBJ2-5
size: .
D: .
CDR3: CSVHPGWQETQYF
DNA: TGCAGCGTTCATCCCGGGTGGCAAGAGACCCAGTACTTC

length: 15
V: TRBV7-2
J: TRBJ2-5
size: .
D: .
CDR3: CASSFGQSPVETQYF
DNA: TGTGCCAGCAGCTTCGGACAGAGCCCTGTGGAGACCCAGTACTTC

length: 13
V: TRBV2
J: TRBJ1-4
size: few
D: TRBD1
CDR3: CATTSRDRGGLFF
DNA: TGTGCCACCACTTCCCGGGACAGGGGTGGACTGTTTTTT

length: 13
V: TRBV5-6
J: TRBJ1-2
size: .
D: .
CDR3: CASSLGQNYGYTF
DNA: TGTGCCAGCAGCTTGGGTCAAAACTATGGCTACACCTTC

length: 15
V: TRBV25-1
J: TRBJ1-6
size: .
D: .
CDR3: CASSEQGLTNSPLHF
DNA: TGTGCCAGCAGTGAACAGGGCCTCACCAATTCACCCCTCCACTTT

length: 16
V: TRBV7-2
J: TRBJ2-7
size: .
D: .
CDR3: CASSLFSGPSSYEQYF
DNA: TGTGCCAGCAGCTTATTCAGCGGGCCTAGCTCCTACGAGCAGTACTTC

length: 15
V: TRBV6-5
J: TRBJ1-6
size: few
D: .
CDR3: CASSWEGTDNSPLHF
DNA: TGTGCCAGCAGTTGGGAAGGGACCGATAATTCACCCCTCCACTTT

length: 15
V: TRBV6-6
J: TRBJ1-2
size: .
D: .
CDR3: CASSSAGTNLYGYTF
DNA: TGTGCCAGCAGTTCGGCAGGGACTAACCTCTATGGCTACACCTTC

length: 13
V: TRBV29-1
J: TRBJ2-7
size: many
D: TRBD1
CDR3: CSGSLGTGAEQYF
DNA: TGCAGCGGGAGCCTTGGGACAGGGGCCGAGCAGTACTTC

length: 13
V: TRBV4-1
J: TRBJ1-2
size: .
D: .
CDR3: CASSQGPPYGYTF
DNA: TGCGCCAGCAGCCAAGGGCCCCCCTATGGCTACACCTTC

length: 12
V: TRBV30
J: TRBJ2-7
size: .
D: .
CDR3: CASQTSSYEQYF
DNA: TGTGCCTCCCAGACGAGCTCCTACGAGCAGTACTTC